This T cell receptor beta chain was obtained from a study of blood T cell repertoires in COVID-19. This clone has only one observation. The CDR3 sequence is 14 residues long. The germline gives CDR1 SQVTM, CDR2 ANQGSEA. V shed 0 bases, J shed 6 bases, and the junction held 4 bases outside the gene matches. Generated by immunoSEQ multiplex PCR, the TCRdb table keeps only in-frame clones and is missing some. The table shows some 250,000 clones, with about four fifths occurring only once. The material sequenced was peripheral blood. The TCR was taken from a woman aged 18-29 years with acute or convalescent COVID-19. The chain recombines TRBV29-1 with TRBJ1-4, with 7 bases that match TRBD1. The CDR3 nucleotides are TGCAGCGTTGAAGATGACAGGGAGGATGAAAAACTGTTTTTT. Translation gives CSVEDDREDEKLFF.